The next 32 T cell receptor beta chains were all read from a single sample in a study of identical twins. Each CDR3 protein is one row after TCRdb ran MiXCR on the 5' RACE reads. The sample comprises 1.5 million to 2 million distinct CDR3 sequences, around 33% of which are singletons, and roughly 0.3% rests with the top ten. The sample comprised cord blood. Source of these receptors: a newborn girl in good health.

V and J are TRBV18 and TRBJ2-3, with D possibly matching TRBD1 (6 bases). CDR3 size: 15 residues. Deletions cut 4 bases from V and 2 bases from J, with 13 bases between. Germline V gives CDR1 KGHSH, CDR2 LQKENI. CDR3 loop: CASSQYRDDTDTQYF. CDR3 DNA: TGTGCCAGCTCACAATACAGGGACGACACAGATACGCAGTATTTT. The full variable domain, in which reference TRBV18 and TRBJ2-3 provide the parts outside the CDR3, is NAGVMQNPRHLVRRRGQEARLRCSPMKGHSHVYWYRQLPEEGLKFMVYLQKENIIDESGMPKERFSAEFPKEGPSILRIQQVVRGDSAAYFCASSQYRDDTDTQYFGPGTRLTVL.

The chain employs TRBV10-3 and TRBJ1-4, with 10 bases matching TRBD1. In germline, CDR1 is ENHRY, CDR2 SYGVKD. V lost 10 bases to trimming and J lost 5 bases; unmatched junction nucleotides: 7. The CDR3 runs 14 residues. The chain's CDR3 is CATAPTGGNEKLFF. In DNA, the CDR3 is TGTGCCACGGCTCCGACAGGGGGCAATGAAAAACTGTTTTTT.

The chain couples TRBV13 to TRBJ1-1, with TRBD1 identical over 7 bases. Germline CDR1 PRHDT, CDR2 FYEKMQ (reference sequence). The CDR3 loop spans 16 amino acids. The ends lost 3 bases at V and 3 bases at J; junction bases unmatched: 10. CDR3 in amino acids: CASSFWFDTGDTEAFF. CDR3 DNA: TGTGCCAGCAGCTTTTGGTTCGACACAGGGGACACTGAAGCTTTCTTT.

This clonotype has a handful of counts. The chain combines TRBV10-3 with TRBJ1-2, with 9 bases fitting TRBD1. Trimming took 2 bases from V and 6 from J; bases not matched to a gene: 1. The CDR3 contains 13 residues. Germline V lookup: CDR1 ENHRY, CDR2 SYGVKD. The CDR3 sequence is CAISERDRDGYTF. CDR3 nucleotides: TGTGCCATCAGTGAGCGGGACAGGGATGGCTACACCTTC.

In this sample, this clonotype turned up a few times. The rearrangement links TRBV2 to TRBJ2-1; 12 positions agree with TRBD2. J gave up 6 bases and V 5 bases, and 5 bases lay outside the gene matches. The germline gives CDR1 SNHLY, CDR2 FYNNEI. This CDR3 contains 15 residues. The CDR3 coding sequence is TGTGCCAGCAGTCGATGGGGACTAGCGGGCAATGAGCAGTTCTTC. This gives the protein CASSRWGLAGNEQFF.

The chain has TRBV11-2 and TRBJ2-3; TRBD2 aligns across 7 bases. The trim removed 1 base at V and 0 bases at J, leaving 7 bases unmatched. CDR1 SGHAT and CDR2 FQNNGV come from the germline V gene. The CDR3 runs 17 residues. CDR3 sequence: CASSLGGGAVSTDTQYF. DNA of the CDR3: TGTGCCAGCAGCTTAGGGGGGGGAGCGGTGAGCACAGATACGCAGTATTTT.

V gene TRBV3-1 combines with J gene TRBJ2-5, with TRBD1 as a possible D gene (5 bases). V gave up 0 bases and J gave up 6 bases, with 11 bases separating them. This CDR3 has 14 residues. Germline CDR1 reads LGHDT; CDR2 reads YNNKEL (reference sequence). CDR3 bases: TGTGCCAGCAGCCAAGATTGGGGCCCCAAGACCCAGTACTTC. It translates to CASSQDWGPKTQYF.

In this sample, this clonotype turned up a few times. This chain uses TRBV11-1 with TRBJ2-3, with 10 bases lining up with TRBD2. The CDR3 has 16 residues. V was pared by 5 bases and J by 3 bases, with 8 bases of the junction left unmatched. Looked up from germline, CDR1 is SGHAT and CDR2 is FQDESV (reference sequence). The CDR3 DNA follows: TGTGCCAGCAGCCTGACTAGCGGGTCTCTGACAGATACGCAGTATTTT. Translated: CASSLTSGSLTDTQYF.

This clonotype was counted only a few times. The chain carries TRBV28 and TRBJ2-7, with D unresolved. This CDR3 is built from 13 residues. The V gene lost 5 bases and the J gene lost 4 bases, with 12 bases spanning the gap. The germline V gene has CDR1 MDHEN and CDR2 SYDVKM. The CDR3 loop is CASSREGWYEQYF. CDR3 coding DNA: TGTGCCAGCAGTAGGGAAGGGTGGTACGAGCAGTACTTC.

J is TRBJ1-1 and V is TRBV12-3 or TRBV12-4, with 7 bases aligning to TRBD1. With V trimmed by 5 bases and J by 4 bases, 10 bases remained unmatched. The CDR3 runs to 15 residues. CDR3 residues: CASSTRQGAGTEAFF. CDR3 DNA sequence: TGTGCCAGCAGTACCCGACAGGGCGCGGGCACTGAAGCTTTCTTT.

This clonotype showed up just a few times. In DNA form, the CDR3 reads TGTGCCAGCAGCTCTACGGGACTAGCGGTATACAATGAGCAGTTCTTC. The encoded protein is CASSSTGLAVYNEQFF. The rearrangement uses TRBV9 and TRBJ2-1; 11 nucleotides align to TRBD2. CDR1 is SGDLS, CDR2 YYNGEE, per germline. CDR3 length: 16 amino acids. Trimming at V came to 4 bases and at J to 4 bases, leaving 7 bases not matched to a gene. The complete variable domain, with remaining parts taken from reference TRBV9 and TRBJ2-1, reads DSGVTQTPKHLITATGQRVTLRCSPRSGDLSVYWYQQSLDQGLQFLIQYYNGEERAKGNILERFSAQQFPDLHSELNLSSLELGDSALYFCASSSTGLAVYNEQFFGPGTRLTVL.

This clonotype was recorded a few times. This chain uses TRBV7-8 with TRBJ2-1; 10 bases fit TRBD2. V trimming: 4 bases; J trimming: 4 bases; junction bases outside the gene matches: 10. Germline CDR1 reads SGHVS; CDR2 reads FQNEAQ. The CDR3 consists of 17 residues. The CDR3 is CASSSLNLAGEYNEQFF. The CDR3 DNA sequence: TGTGCCAGCAGCTCGCTAAATCTAGCGGGAGAATACAATGAGCAGTTCTTC.

This sequence joins TRBV2 and TRBJ1-6; 8 bases fit TRBD1. The V segment lost 7 bases and the J segment 9 bases; nucleotides outside the gene matches: 8. This CDR3 region has 14 residues. Germline CDR1 is SNHLY and CDR2 is FYNNEI. The CDR3 DNA follows: TGTGCCAGCACAGTAACAGGGGGGAGTTCACCCCTCCACTTT. Encoded protein: CASTVTGGSSPLHF. Full variable domain (remainder filled in from reference TRBV2 and TRBJ1-6): EPEVTQTPSHQVTQMGQEVILRCVPISNHLYFYWYRQILGQKVEFLVSFYNNEISEKSEIFDDQFSVERPDGSNFTLKIRSTKLEDSAMYFCASTVTGGSSPLHFGNGTRLTVT.

This chain joins TRBV24-1 and TRBJ1-1; D is undetermined. The CDR3 extends over 13 amino acids. CDR1 and CDR2 from the germline V gene are KGHDR and SFDVKD. V gave up 5 bases and J gave up 0 bases, with 6 bases separating them. The CDR3: CATSVGVNTEAFF. In nucleotides, the CDR3 is TGTGCCACCAGTGTCGGGGTGAACACTGAAGCTTTCTTT.

A few counts support this clonotype. V is TRBV6-1 and J is TRBJ2-3; D gene uncertain. The V end lost 6 bases, the J end lost 3 bases, and 10 bases lay between the germline ends. CDR3 length: 13 amino acids. Germline values: CDR1 MNHNS, CDR2 SASEGT. The chain's CDR3 is CASSRRRTDTQYF. CDR3 DNA sequence: TGTGCCAGCAGCCGTCGAAGGACAGATACGCAGTATTTT.

Concerning this clonotype itself: An end of the junction differs from the germline gene, which may be a read error. The rearrangement uses TRBV7-7 and TRBJ2-1; D remains ambiguous. CDR3 length equals 12 residues. Germline CDR1 and CDR2: SSHAT and FNYEAQ (reference sequence). As DNA, the CDR3 is TGTGCTAGCAGCGAACCACTCGGAGAGGCGTTCTTC. It translates to CASSEPLGEAFF.

The chain joins TRBV6-2 or TRBV6-3 to TRBJ2-1; perhaps TRBD1 as D (5 bases). Trimming took off 2 bases at V and 11 bases at J, with 13 bases between the two ends. This CDR3 has 13 residues. The germline gives CDR1 MNHEY, CDR2 SVGEGT. CDR3 sequence: CASSYRLGPKQFF. Written as DNA, the CDR3 is TGTGCCAGCAGTTACCGGTTGGGGCCGAAGCAGTTCTTC.

The chain joins TRBV6-1 to TRBJ2-3, with D tentatively TRBD1 (5 bases). Trimming pared 7 bases from V and 4 bases from J, leaving 12 bases between. The CDR3 extends over 13 amino acids. From germline, CDR1 is MNHNS and CDR2 SASEGT. This CDR3 reads CASTGWEADTQYF. In DNA form, the CDR3 reads TGTGCCAGCACAGGGTGGGAAGCAGATACGCAGTATTTT.

The V call is TRBV28, the J call TRBJ2-1; the D is unclear. CDR3 size: 17 residues. Germline values: CDR1 MDHEN, CDR2 SYDVKM. V gave up 6 bases and J gave up 2 bases, with 20 bases separating them. The CDR3 reads CASRPPQGGFPYNEQFF. CDR3 DNA sequence: TGTGCCAGCAGACCACCCCAAGGTGGCTTCCCCTACAATGAGCAGTTCTTC. Looking up the rest from reference TRBV28 and TRBJ2-1 gives the full variable domain: DVKVTQSSRYLVKRTGEKVFLECVQDMDHENMFWYRQDPGLGLRLIYFSYDVKMKEKGDIPEGYSVSREKKERFSLILESASTNQTSMYLCASRPPQGGFPYNEQFFGPGTRLTVL.

This clonotype was counted only a few times. The V and J genes are TRBV15 and TRBJ2-7, with TRBD2 identical over 9 bases. V lost 0 bases and J lost 1; bases outside the gene matches: 16. Germline V lookup: CDR1 LNHNV, CDR2 YYDKDF (reference sequence). The CDR3 has 20 residues. CDR3 nucleotides: TGTGCCACCAGCAGAGATCGGGCTAGCGGGAACAGAGTACGATCCTACGAGCAGTACTTC. Amino acid sequence: CATSRDRASGNRVRSYEQYF.

The J gene is TRBJ2-2, the V gene TRBV20-1, with a weak D call TRBD2 (5 bases). Germline V CDR1 and CDR2: DFQATT, SNEGSKA (reference sequence). Trimming pared 6 bases from V and 1 base from J, leaving 12 bases between. This CDR3 comprises 14 residues. This CDR3 reads CSARRRRNTGELFF. The CDR3 bases are TGCAGTGCGAGACGGAGGAGGAACACCGGGGAGCTGTTTTTT.

The chain carries TRBV6-5 and TRBJ2-1; D might be TRBD1 (6 bases). The CDR3 is 15 amino acids. CDR1 is MNHEY, CDR2 SVGAGI, per germline. Trimming removed 2 bases at V and 8 bases at J, with 16 bases between. The CDR3 DNA is TGTGCCAGCAGTTACGGGGGCTCTGGGGTGTATGAGCAGTTCTTC. Its translation: CASSYGGSGVYEQFF.

This clonotype was detected a few times. The chain is built from TRBV7-8 and TRBJ2-7; TRBD1 is a possible D gene (5 bases). Matching the DNA end better, TRBJ2-5 makes the J call doubtful. Germline CDR1 SGHVS, CDR2 FQNEAQ. This CDR3 region has 13 residues. The CDR3 here is CASSVDSTGTQYF. In DNA, the CDR3 is TGTGCCAGCAGTGTCGACAGCACGGGGACCCAGTACTTC.

This chain uses TRBV4-2 with TRBJ2-2; the D call may be TRBD1 or TRBD2 (6 bases each). Trimming took off 7 bases at V and 7 bases at J, with 16 bases between the two ends. Germline V gene data show CDR1 as LGHNA and CDR2 as YNFKEQ. The CDR3 has 14 amino acids. CDR3 sequence: CASTPEGVGGELFF. The CDR3 region has the DNA TGTGCCAGCACCCCGGAGGGGGTTGGCGGGGAGCTGTTTTTT.

The rearrangement joins TRBV4-2 to TRBJ1-6; 9 bases agree with TRBD1. This CDR3 is built from 15 residues. CDR1 LGHNA and CDR2 YNFKEQ come from the germline V gene. J gave up 5 bases and V 4 bases, and 3 bases lay outside the gene matches. CDR3 nucleotides: TGTGCCAGCAGCCGGGGGGACAGGGATAATTCACCCCTCCACTTT. Its protein is CASSRGDRDNSPLHF.

This clonotype was observed many times. CDR3 bases: TGCGCCAGCAGCCAAGATAGGAGGTACGAGCAGTACTTC. Residues: CASSQDRRYEQYF. The rearrangement joins TRBV4-1 to TRBJ2-7; D perhaps matches TRBD2 (5 bases). Deletions cut 0 bases from V and 4 bases from J, with 7 bases between. Germline CDR1 reads MGHRA; CDR2 reads YSYEKL. The CDR3 covers 13 residues.

This clonotype was seen a handful of times. The rearrangement uses TRBV20-1 and TRBJ1-2; D is uncertain. The CDR3 is 14 residues long. Deletions cut 4 bases from V and 8 bases from J, with 20 bases between. Germline-derived CDR1 and CDR2 are DFQATT and SNEGSKA (reference sequence). The CDR3 reads CSAIPRTLRWGYTF. In nucleotides, the CDR3 is TGCAGTGCTATCCCCCGGACCCTAAGATGGGGCTACACCTTC.

The V gene is TRBV5-5, the J gene TRBJ1-5, with unresolved D. V was clipped by 4 bases and J by 0 bases, with 14 bases between them. The length of the CDR3 is 16 residues. Germline values: CDR1 SGHKS, CDR2 YYEKEE (reference sequence). The CDR3: CASSREATYSNQPQHF. The CDR3 DNA sequence: TGTGCCAGCAGCCGCGAAGCAACCTATAGCAATCAGCCCCAGCATTTT.

The chain links TRBV20-1 to TRBJ2-7; no clear D. Trimming took off 1 base at V and 2 bases at J, with 6 bases between the two ends. Germline CDR1 and CDR2: DFQATT and SNEGSKA (reference sequence). This CDR3 has 12 residues. The CDR3 DNA follows: TGCAGTGCTAGAGTCAAGACCTACGAGCAGTACTTC. Translation: CSARVKTYEQYF.

The chain is built from TRBV29-1 and TRBJ2-7; 15 bases agree with TRBD2. After removal of 5 bases from V and 2 bases from J, the junction contained 4 bases not matched to a gene. CDR3 length equals 15 residues. Germline CDR1 reads SQVTM; CDR2 reads ANQGSEA. CDR3 bases: TGCAGCGTTCGAAGGACTAGCGGGAGGGCCTACGAGCAGTACTTC. Its translation: CSVRRTSGRAYEQYF.

This sequence joins TRBV7-2 and TRBJ1-6; D ambiguous. Germline lookup yields CDR1 SGHTA and CDR2 FQGNSA. The CDR3 spans 15 residues. Trimming removed 1 base at V and 4 bases at J, with 8 bases between. This chain's CDR3 is CASSLGPGYNSPLHF. In DNA form, the CDR3 reads TGTGCCAGCAGCTTAGGGCCAGGATATAATTCACCCCTCCACTTT.

This chain links TRBV6-5 with TRBJ2-3; D is uncertain. This CDR3 is 11 amino acids long. With 2 bases removed from V and 9 bases from J, the gap between germline ends came to 6 bases. From germline, CDR1 is MNHEY and CDR2 SVGAGI. CDR3 sequence: CASSYMGTQYF. The CDR3 region has the DNA TGTGCCAGCAGTTACATGGGGACGCAGTATTTT.